This T cell receptor (beta chain) derives from a study of blood T cell repertoires in COVID-19. For the study at large: T cells, B-cell-depleted T cells, or PBMCs supplied cDNA or gDNA.

This study enrolled people aged about 18 to 100 from approximately 24 US geographic areas. Each participant's cohort was designated according to participant-reported clinical history. The CDR3 spans 18 residues. CDR1 is SGHRS, CDR2 YFSETQ, per germline. Trimming took 0 bases from V and 7 from J, leaving 22 bases between them. Only one count was recorded for this clone. Methods used by the authors: Amplification of reference gene primers was used by the study to estimate nucleated cell counts. The data were produced by immunoSEQ multiplex PCR, yet TCRdb's version contains in-frame clones alone and is incomplete. V and J calls and clone size follow that table, whereas D and trimming were derived from the DNA. The table includes about 210,000 clones, about 86% detected once.

The chain joins TRBV5-1 to TRBJ2-2, with D perhaps matching TRBD2 (6 bases). The TCR comes from a woman between 25 and 40 years old who had been exposed to COVID-19. What was sequenced was PBMCs or T cells enriched from blood (not recorded which). The CDR3 sequence is CASSLDGPPGRRDGELFF. DNA of the CDR3: TGCGCCAGCAGCTTGGACGGGCCCCCGGGCAGGCGGGACGGGGAGCTGTTTTTT.